This TCR beta chain was captured in a study of T cells in Graves' hyperthyroidism and ophthalmopathy. This clonotype was seen ten or more times. What it binds is unknown. Notes on the study in general: Within blood appeared most thyroid clonotypes that had expanded above 0.001. Model output signaled ophthalmopathy a median roughly 6 months ahead of onset.

This CDR3 has 14 amino acids. Between the trimmed V and J ends, which lost 5 bases and 1 base, there was a span of 11 bases. Amplification of TCR beta CDR3 regions used RNA as the template. During a first-round RT-PCR of the TCR CDR3, the HTBI primer set was used. Each CDR3 protein gets one entry after TCRdb re-called the multiplex PCR reads with MiXCR. The profile shows about 840,000 distinct CDR3 sequences, approximately 40% of them singletons. This receptor was identified in a man aged 18 to 30 with Graves' hyperthyroidism. The chain recombines TRBV12-3 or TRBV12-4 with TRBJ1-1; no definite D call. Source material: blood. The DNA of the CDR3 is TGTGCCAGCAGTCATCCATCTTGGAACACTGAAGCTTTCTTT. This gives the protein CASSHPSWNTEAFF.